These 5 T cell receptor beta chains were all obtained from the same sample, sequenced in a study of cytomegalovirus exposure and HLA in healthy donors. Assay: immunoSEQ multiplex PCR; the TCRdb copy retains only in-frame clones and omits some. The repertoire consists of 160,000 or so clones, with about 88% occurring once and the leading ten covering approximately 3.1%. The sequenced sample consisted of PBMCs. The receptors shown here come from a man aged 18 to 30 in good health and CMV-seronegative.

The chain uses TRBV7-9 and TRBJ2-1; TRBD1 is a possible D gene (5 bases). The CDR3 has 13 amino acids. V was clipped by 1 base and J by 7 bases, with 8 bases between them. The germline gives CDR1 SEHNR, CDR2 FQNEAQ (reference sequence). The CDR3 DNA follows: TGTGCCAGCAGCTTAGTTAAGGGGAATGAGCAGTTCTTC. It is translated as CASSLVKGNEQFF. The whole variable domain, filled in from reference TRBV7-9 and TRBJ2-1, reads DTGVSQNPRHKITKRGQNVTFRCDPISEHNRLYWYRQTLGQGPEFLTYFQNEAQLEKSRLLSDRFSAERPKGSFSTLEIQRTEQGDSAMYLCASSLVKGNEQFFGPGTRLTVL.

The chain uses TRBV19 and TRBJ2-1; D may be TRBD1 (6 bases). The germline V gene has CDR1 LNHDA and CDR2 SQIVND (reference sequence). The germline V and J ends were trimmed by 1 base and 2 bases, with 6 bases remaining between them. The length of the CDR3 is 14 residues. The CDR3 DNA is TGTGCCAGTAGTATAGGGACAGCCTACAATGAGCAGTTCTTC. It encodes CASSIGTAYNEQFF.

The V and J genes are TRBV18 and TRBJ2-4; D may be TRBD2 (5 bases). Germline lookup yields CDR1 KGHSH and CDR2 LQKENI. The CDR3 is made up of 13 amino acids. V lost 4 bases and J lost 9, with 13 bases in between. The CDR3 protein is CASSLPPGSIQYF. The CDR3 DNA reads as TGTGCCAGCTCACTGCCGCCGGGGAGCATTCAGTACTTC.

V is TRBV6-5 and J is TRBJ2-1; 7 bases line up with TRBD2. This CDR3 contains 15 residues. Losses at the gene ends were 0 bases for V and 8 bases for J; bases not matched to a gene: 7. The V gene's germline CDR1 is MNHEY and CDR2 SVGAGI. CDR3 in amino acids: CASSYSIKGRDEQFF. The CDR3 DNA sequence: TGTGCCAGCAGTTACTCGATCAAGGGGAGGGATGAGCAGTTCTTC.

The DNA for the CDR3 is TGCGCCAGCAGCCGCCACCTACAGGGGGCGAACGAGCAGTACTTC. Encoded protein: CASSRHLQGANEQYF. The V gene is TRBV4-1, the J gene TRBJ2-7, with 9 bases identical to TRBD1. This CDR3 spans 15 amino acids. V was clipped by 4 bases and J by 5 bases; unmatched bases: 9. CDR1 is MGHRA, CDR2 YSYEKL, per germline.